Below are 2 T cell receptor beta chains sequenced from a single sample in a study of cytotoxic CD8 clonotypes in ibrutinib-treated CLL. Here immunoSEQ multiplex PCR was the method, and the copy in TCRdb shows in-frame clones only, minus some. This table has some 300,000 clones, about 77% appearing once. The material was PBMCs, obtained before ibrutinib treatment. Receptors originate from a human donor with chronic lymphocytic leukemia.

The rearrangement uses TRBV2 and TRBJ2-2, with 9 bases fitting TRBD1. The CDR3 is made up of 14 amino acids. With 5 bases clipped from V and 6 bases from J, the junction kept 4 bases outside the gene matches. From germline, CDR1 is SNHLY and CDR2 FYNNEI. DNA of the CDR3: TGTGCCAGCAGTAGACAGGGGGGAGCCGGGGAGCTGTTTTTT. Amino acid sequence: CASSRQGGAGELFF.

This clone was seen more than once but under ten times. V usage is TRBV9 and J usage is TRBJ2-5; 8 bases are shared with TRBD1. The ends lost 0 bases at V and 4 bases at J; junction bases unmatched: 14. The CDR3 runs 18 residues. Germline V CDR1 and CDR2: SGDLS, YYNGEE. The CDR3 bases are TGTGCCAGCAGCGTAGCAACCAGGACAGGGCGAATGGGAGAGACCCAGTACTTC. As protein: CASSVATRTGRMGETQYF.